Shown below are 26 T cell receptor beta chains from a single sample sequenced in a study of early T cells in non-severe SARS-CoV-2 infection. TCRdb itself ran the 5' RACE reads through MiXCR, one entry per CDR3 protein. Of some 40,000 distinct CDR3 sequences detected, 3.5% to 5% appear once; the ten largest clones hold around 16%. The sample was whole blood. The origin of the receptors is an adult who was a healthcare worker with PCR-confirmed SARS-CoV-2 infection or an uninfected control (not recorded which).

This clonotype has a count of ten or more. CDR3 in amino acids: CSVVGEGVTQYF. In DNA, the CDR3 is TGCAGCGTTGTGGGGGAAGGAGTGACCCAGTACTTC. The chain joins TRBV29-1 to TRBJ2-5, with D perhaps matching TRBD1 or TRBD2 (5 bases each). CDR1 is SQVTM, CDR2 ANQGSEA, per germline. V lost 4 bases to trimming and J lost 7 bases, with 13 bases between them. The CDR3 contains 12 residues.

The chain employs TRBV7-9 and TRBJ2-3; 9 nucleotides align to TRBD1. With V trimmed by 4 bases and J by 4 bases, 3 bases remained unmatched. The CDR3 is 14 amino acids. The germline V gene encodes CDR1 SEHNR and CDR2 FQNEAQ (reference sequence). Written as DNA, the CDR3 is TGTGCCAGCAGCTCAAGGACAGGGGCAGATACGCAGTATTTT. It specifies CASSSRTGADTQYF. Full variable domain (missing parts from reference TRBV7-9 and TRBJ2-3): DTGVSQNPRHKITKRGQNVTFRCDPISEHNRLYWYRQTLGQGPEFLTYFQNEAQLEKSRLLSDRFSAERPKGSFSTLEIQRTEQGDSAMYLCASSSRTGADTQYFGPGTRLTVL.

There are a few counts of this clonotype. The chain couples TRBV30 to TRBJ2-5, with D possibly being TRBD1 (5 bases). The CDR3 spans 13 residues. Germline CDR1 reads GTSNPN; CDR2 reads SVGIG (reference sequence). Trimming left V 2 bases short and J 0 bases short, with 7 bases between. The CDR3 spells CAWSTGYQETQYF. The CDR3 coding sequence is TGTGCCTGGAGTACAGGCTACCAAGAGACCCAGTACTTC. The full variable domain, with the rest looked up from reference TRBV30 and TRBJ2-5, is SQTIHQWPATLVQPVGSPLSLECTVEGTSNPNLYWYRQAAGRGLQLLFYSVGIGQISSEVPQNLSASRPQDRQFILSSKKLLLSDSGFYLCAWSTGYQETQYFGPGTRLLVL.

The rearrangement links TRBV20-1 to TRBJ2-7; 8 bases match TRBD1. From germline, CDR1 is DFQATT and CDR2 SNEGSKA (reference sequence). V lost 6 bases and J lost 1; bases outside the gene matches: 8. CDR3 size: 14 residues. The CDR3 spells CSAQGDRGSYEQYF. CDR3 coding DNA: TGCAGTGCCCAGGGAGACAGGGGTTCCTACGAGCAGTACTTC.

The CDR3 loop reads CASSGATDTQYF. The CDR3 DNA reads TGTGCCAGTAGCGGGGCGACAGATACGCAGTATTTT. The chain links TRBV6-2 or TRBV6-3 to TRBJ2-3; 8 bases match TRBD2. The germline CDR1 and CDR2 sequences are MNHEY and SVGEGT. There are 12 residues in the CDR3. V lost 9 bases, J lost 3 bases, and 2 bases stayed unmatched.

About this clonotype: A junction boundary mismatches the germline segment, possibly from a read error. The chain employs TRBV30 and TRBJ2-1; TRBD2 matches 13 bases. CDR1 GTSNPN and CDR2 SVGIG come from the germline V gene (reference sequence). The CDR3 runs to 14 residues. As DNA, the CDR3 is TGTGCCTGGATGAGAGGGACTAGCGGGGTTGTTCTAGTCTTC. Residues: CAWMRGTSGVVLVF.

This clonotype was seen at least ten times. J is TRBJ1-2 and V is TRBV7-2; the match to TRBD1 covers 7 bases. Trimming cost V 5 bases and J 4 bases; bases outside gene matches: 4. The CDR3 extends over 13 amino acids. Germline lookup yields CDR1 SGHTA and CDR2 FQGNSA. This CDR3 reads CASSMGQPYGYTF. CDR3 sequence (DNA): TGTGCCAGCAGCATGGGACAGCCCTATGGCTACACCTTC.

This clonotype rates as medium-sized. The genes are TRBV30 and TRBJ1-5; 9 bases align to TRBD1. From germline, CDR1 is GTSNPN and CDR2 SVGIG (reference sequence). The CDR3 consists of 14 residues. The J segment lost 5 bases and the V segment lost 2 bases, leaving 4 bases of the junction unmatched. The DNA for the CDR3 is TGTGCCTGGAGTATGGGACAGGGTCATCAGCCCCAGCATTTT. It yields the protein CAWSMGQGHQPQHF.

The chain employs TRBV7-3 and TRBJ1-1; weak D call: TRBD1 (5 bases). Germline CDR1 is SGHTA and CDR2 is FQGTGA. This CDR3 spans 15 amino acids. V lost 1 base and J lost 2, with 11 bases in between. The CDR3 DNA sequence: TGTGCCAGCAGCTTAAGCGCAGGGCTAAACACTGAAGCTTTCTTT. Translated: CASSLSAGLNTEAFF.

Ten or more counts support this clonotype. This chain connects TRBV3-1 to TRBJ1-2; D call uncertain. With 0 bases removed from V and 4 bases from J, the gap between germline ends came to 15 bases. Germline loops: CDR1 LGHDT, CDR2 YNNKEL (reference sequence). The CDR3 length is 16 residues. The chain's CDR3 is CASSQDSPGIFYGYTF. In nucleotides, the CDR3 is TGTGCCAGCAGCCAAGATTCACCCGGGATCTTCTATGGCTACACCTTC.

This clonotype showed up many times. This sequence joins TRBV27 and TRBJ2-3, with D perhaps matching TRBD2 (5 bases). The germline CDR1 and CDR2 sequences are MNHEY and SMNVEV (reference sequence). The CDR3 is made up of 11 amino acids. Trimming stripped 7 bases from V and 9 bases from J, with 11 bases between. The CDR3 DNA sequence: TGTGCCAGCACGAGGGCGGGCACGCAGTATTTT. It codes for CASTRAGTQYF.

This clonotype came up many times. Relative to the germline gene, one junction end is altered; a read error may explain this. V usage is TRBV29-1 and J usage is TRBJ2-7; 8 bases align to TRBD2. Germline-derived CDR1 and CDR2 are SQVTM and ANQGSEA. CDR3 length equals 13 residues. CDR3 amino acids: CSVSGGGSYEQYF. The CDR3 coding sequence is TGCAGCGTTAGCGGGGGTGGCTCCTATGAGCAGTACTTC.

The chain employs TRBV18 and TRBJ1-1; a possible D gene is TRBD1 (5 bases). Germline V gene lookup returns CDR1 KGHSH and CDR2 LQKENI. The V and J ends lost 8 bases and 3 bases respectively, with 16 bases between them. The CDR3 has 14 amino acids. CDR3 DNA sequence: TGTGCCAGCCGCGGTTACGGGGGTGACACTGAAGCTTTCTTT. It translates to CASRGYGGDTEAFF.

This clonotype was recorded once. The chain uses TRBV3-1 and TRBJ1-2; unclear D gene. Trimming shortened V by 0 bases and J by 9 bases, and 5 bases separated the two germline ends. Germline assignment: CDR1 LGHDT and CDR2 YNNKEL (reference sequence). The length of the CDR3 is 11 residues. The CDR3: CASSQEGSYTF. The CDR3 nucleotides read TGTGCCAGCAGCCAAGAGGGGAGCTACACCTTC.

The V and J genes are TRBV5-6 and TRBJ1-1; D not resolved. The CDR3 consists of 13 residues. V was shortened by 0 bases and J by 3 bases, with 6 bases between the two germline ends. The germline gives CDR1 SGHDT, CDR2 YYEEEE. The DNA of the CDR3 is TGTGCCAGCAGCTTGGGACAATACACTGAAGCTTTCTTT. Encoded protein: CASSLGQYTEAFF.

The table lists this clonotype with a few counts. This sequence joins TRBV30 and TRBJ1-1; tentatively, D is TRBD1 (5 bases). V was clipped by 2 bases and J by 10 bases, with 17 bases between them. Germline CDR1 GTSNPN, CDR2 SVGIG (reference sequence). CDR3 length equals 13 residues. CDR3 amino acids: CAWSRTEQGIAFF. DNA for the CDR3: TGTGCCTGGAGTCGTACCGAGCAGGGTATAGCTTTCTTT.

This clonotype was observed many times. CDR3 bases: TGTGCCAGCACCCAGGGGAACTCCTACAATGAGCAGTTCTTC. It specifies CASTQGNSYNEQFF. The chain joins TRBV7-2 to TRBJ2-1, with D possibly TRBD1 on 6 matching bases. Germline-derived CDR1 and CDR2 are SGHTA and FQGNSA. This CDR3 is built from 14 residues. V was shortened by 7 bases and J by 0 bases, with 10 bases between the two germline ends.

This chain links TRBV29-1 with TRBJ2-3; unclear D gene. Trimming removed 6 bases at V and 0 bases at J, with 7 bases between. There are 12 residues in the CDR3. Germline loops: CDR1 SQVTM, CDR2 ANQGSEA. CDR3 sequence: CSVRSSTDTQYF. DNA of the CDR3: TGCAGCGTACGATCTAGCACAGATACGCAGTATTTT.

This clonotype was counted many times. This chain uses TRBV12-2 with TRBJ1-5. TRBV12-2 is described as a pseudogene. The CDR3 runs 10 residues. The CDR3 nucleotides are TGTGCAAGTCGTTTTACGCCCCAGCATTTT. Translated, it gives CASRFTPQHF.

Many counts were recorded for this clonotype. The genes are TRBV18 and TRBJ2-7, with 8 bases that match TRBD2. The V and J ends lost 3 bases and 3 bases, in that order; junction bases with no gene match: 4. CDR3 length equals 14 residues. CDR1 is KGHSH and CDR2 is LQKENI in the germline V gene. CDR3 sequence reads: CASSPGLGFYEQYF. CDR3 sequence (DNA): TGTGCCAGCTCACCGGGACTAGGCTTCTACGAGCAGTACTTC.

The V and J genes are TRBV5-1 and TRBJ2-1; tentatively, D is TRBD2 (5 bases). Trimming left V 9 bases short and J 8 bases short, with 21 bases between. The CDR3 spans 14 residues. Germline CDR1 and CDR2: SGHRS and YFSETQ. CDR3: CATTAGERGDEQFF. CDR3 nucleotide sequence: TGCGCCACCACGGCCGGGGAGCGCGGAGATGAGCAGTTCTTC.

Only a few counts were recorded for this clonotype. The CDR3 DNA reads TGTGCCAGCAGCTCCGAATGGACTAGCGGGAAAGAGACCCAGTACTTC. The encoded protein is CASSSEWTSGKETQYF. The rearrangement uses TRBV7-2 and TRBJ2-5; 12 nucleotides line up with TRBD2. The CDR3 totals 16 residues. The V segment lost 4 bases and the J segment 3 bases; nucleotides outside the gene matches: 6. Germline CDR1 and CDR2: SGHTA and FQGNSA.

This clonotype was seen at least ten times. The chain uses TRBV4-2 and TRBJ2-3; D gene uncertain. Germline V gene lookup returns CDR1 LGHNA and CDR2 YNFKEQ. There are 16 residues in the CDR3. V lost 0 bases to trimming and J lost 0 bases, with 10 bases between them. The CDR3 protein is CASSQDLFLSTDTQYF. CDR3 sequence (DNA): TGTGCCAGCAGCCAAGATCTTTTTTTAAGCACAGATACGCAGTATTTT.

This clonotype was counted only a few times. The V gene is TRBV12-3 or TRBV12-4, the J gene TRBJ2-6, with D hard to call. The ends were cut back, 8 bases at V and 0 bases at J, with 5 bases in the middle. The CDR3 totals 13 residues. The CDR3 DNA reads TGTGCCAGCGGGCACTCTGGGGCCAACGTCCTGACTTTC. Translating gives CASGHSGANVLTF.

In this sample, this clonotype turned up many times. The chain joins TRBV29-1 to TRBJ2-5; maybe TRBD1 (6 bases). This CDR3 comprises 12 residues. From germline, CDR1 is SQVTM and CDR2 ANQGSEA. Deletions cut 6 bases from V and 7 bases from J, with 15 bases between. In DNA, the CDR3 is TGCAGCGTCCCCGGACAGTTATGGACCCAGTACTTC. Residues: CSVPGQLWTQYF.

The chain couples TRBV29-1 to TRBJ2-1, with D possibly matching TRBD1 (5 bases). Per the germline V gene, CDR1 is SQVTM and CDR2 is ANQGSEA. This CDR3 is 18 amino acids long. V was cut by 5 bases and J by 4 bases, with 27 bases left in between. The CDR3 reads CSVLPTYQIQGRYNEQFF. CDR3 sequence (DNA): TGCAGCGTTTTACCGACGTACCAAATTCAGGGTCGTTACAATGAGCAGTTCTTC.